The 10 T cell receptor beta chains listed next were all sequenced from one sample in a study of OX40 agonist ivuxolimab in advanced cancers. Measured with immunoSEQ multiplex PCR; TCRdb has only the in-frame clones, and not every one. The sample has around 98,000 clones, about 83% seen once. The sequencing used CD4+ or CD8+ T cells sorted from blood, collected in a trial of the OX40 agonist ivuxolimab. The receptors stem from an adult with an advanced solid tumor such as melanoma, head and neck, liver or kidney cancer.

This sequence joins TRBV2 and TRBJ2-2; possibly TRBD1 for D (5 bases). Trimming left V 10 bases short and J 2 bases short, with 14 bases between. Germline V gene sequence: CDR1 SNHLY, CDR2 FYNNEI. The CDR3 contains 14 residues. The DNA of the CDR3 is TGTGCCACAGCAGGGATGCGAAACACCGGGGAGCTGTTTTTT. Protein: CATAGMRNTGELFF.

The chain combines TRBV14 with TRBJ1-3; D is possibly TRBD1 (5 bases). The germline CDR1 and CDR2 sequences are SGHDN and FVKESK. CDR3 size: 17 residues. Trimming removed 1 base at V and 0 bases at J, with 13 bases between. The CDR3 DNA reads as TGTGCCAGCAGCCAAGGGGGACCGTCCGCCTCTGGAAACACCATATATTTT. Amino acid sequence: CASSQGGPSASGNTIYF.

The rearrangement uses TRBV7-3 and TRBJ2-1, with unresolved D. This CDR3 has 12 residues. Trimming took 1 base from V and 8 from J, leaving 6 bases between them. CDR1 is SGHTA and CDR2 is FQGTGA in the germline V gene. The CDR3 loop is CASSLNGDEQFF. CDR3 bases: TGTGCCAGCAGCTTAAACGGCGATGAGCAGTTCTTC.

CDR3 protein: CASSFQRGPGNTIYF. CDR3 DNA: TGTGCCAGCAGCTTCCAACGGGGGCCCGGAAACACCATATATTTT. The chain links TRBV27 to TRBJ1-3; a possible D gene is TRBD1 (6 bases). CDR1 and CDR2 from the germline V gene are MNHEY and SMNVEV (reference sequence). The CDR3 loop spans 15 amino acids. Trimming stripped 6 bases from V and 4 bases from J, with 16 bases between.

V usage is TRBV6-5 and J usage is TRBJ2-4; TRBD1 aligns across 7 bases. V shed 8 bases, J shed 5 bases, and the junction held 9 bases outside the gene matches. This CDR3 comprises 14 residues. Germline CDR1 and CDR2: MNHEY and SVGAGI. The DNA of the CDR3 is TGTGCCAGCGGACGGGACAGACTTCAAAACATTCAGTACTTC. Translating it yields CASGRDRLQNIQYF.

The V call is TRBV5-4, the J call TRBJ1-4, with TRBD1 matching over 10 bases. The length of the CDR3 is 17 residues. Unmatched junction bases numbered 6, after V lost 0 bases and J lost 4 bases. Looked up from germline, CDR1 is SGHNT and CDR2 is YYREEE (reference sequence). CDR3 bases: TGTGCCAGCAGCTTGGGGGGGACAGGGGCTTATAATGAAAAACTGTTTTTT. Protein product: CASSLGGTGAYNEKLFF. Full variable domain (rest looked up from reference TRBV5-4 and TRBJ1-4): ETGVTQSPTHLIKTRGQQVTLRCSSQSGHNTVSWYQQALGQGPQFIFQYYREEENGRGNFPPRFSGLQFPNYSSELNVNALELDDSALYLCASSLGGTGAYNEKLFFGSGTQLSVL.

This chain uses TRBV18 with TRBJ2-5; 7 bases map to TRBD1. Trimming removed 5 bases from V and 3 bases from J; junction bases left unmatched: 15. Per the germline V gene, CDR1 is KGHSH and CDR2 is LQKENI. The CDR3 has 17 residues. CDR3 sequence (DNA): TGTGCCAGCTCAAGGAACTACCGGGACAGATATGAAGAGACCCAGTACTTC. Residues: CASSRNYRDRYEETQYF.

This clone was recorded a few times. J is TRBJ1-1 and V is TRBV19; D might be TRBD1 (5 bases). The V gene's germline CDR1 is LNHDA and CDR2 SQIVND (reference sequence). Trimming removed 6 bases at V and 7 bases at J, with 15 bases between. This CDR3 spans 13 amino acids. The CDR3 DNA reads as TGTGCCAGTAGCGGGACGGGAGCATTTGAAGCTTTCTTT. Residues: CASSGTGAFEAFF.

Remarks on this clone: The germline gene is not matched at one end of the junction; a read error may be the cause. Here the CDR3 DNA reads TGTGCCATCAGTGAGTCCCAGGGAGGGGAAGGCTACACCTTC. This gives the protein CAISESQGGEGYTF. The chain joins TRBV6-1 to TRBJ1-2; TRBD1 might be the D (5 bases). Germline V gives CDR1 MNHNS, CDR2 SASEGT. CDR3 length equals 14 residues.

This clone was detected ten times or more. The J gene is TRBJ1-1, the V gene TRBV9, with D uncertain. Per the germline V gene, CDR1 is SGDLS and CDR2 is YYNGEE. CDR3 length equals 14 residues. V was clipped by 0 bases and J by 1 base, with 7 bases between them. The CDR3 loop is CASSVERSNTEAFF. In DNA form, the CDR3 reads TGTGCCAGCAGCGTAGAGAGATCGAACACTGAAGCTTTCTTT.